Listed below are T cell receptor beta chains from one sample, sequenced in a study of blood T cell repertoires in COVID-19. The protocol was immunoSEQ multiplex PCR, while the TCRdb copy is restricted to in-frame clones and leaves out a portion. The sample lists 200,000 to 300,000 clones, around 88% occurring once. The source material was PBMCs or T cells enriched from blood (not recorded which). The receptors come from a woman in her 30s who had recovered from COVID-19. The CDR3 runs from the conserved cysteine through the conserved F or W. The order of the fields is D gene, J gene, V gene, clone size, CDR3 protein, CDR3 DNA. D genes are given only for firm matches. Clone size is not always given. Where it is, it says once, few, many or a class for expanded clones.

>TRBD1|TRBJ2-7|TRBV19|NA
CASSIDGTVYSYEQYF
TGTGCCAGTAGTATAGATGGGACAGTCTACTCCTACGAGCAGTACTTC
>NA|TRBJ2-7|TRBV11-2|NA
CASSLVAGRRGHEQYF
TGTGCCAGCAGCTTAGTGGCAGGGCGACGAGGACACGAGCAGTACTTC
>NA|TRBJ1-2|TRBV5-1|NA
CASSLYGGGNYGYTF
TGCGCCAGCAGCTTGTATGGCGGGGGTAACTATGGCTACACCTTC
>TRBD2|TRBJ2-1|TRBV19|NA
CASHGTILSSYNEQFF
TGTGCCAGTCATGGGACTATCCTGAGCTCCTACAATGAGCAGTTCTTC
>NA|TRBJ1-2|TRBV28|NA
CASSLSGTLGGYGYTF
TGTGCCAGCAGTTTATCCGGGACGCTCGGGGGATATGGCTACACCTTC
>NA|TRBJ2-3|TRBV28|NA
CASSSQTQTQYF
TGTGCCAGCAGTTCTCAGACACAGACGCAGTATTTT
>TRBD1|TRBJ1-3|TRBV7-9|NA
CASSPRGQSSGNTIYF
TGTGCCAGCAGCCCCAGGGGGCAGTCGTCTGGAAACACCATATATTTT
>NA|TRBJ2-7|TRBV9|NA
CASSSTTGYEQYF
TGTGCCAGCAGCTCTACAACAGGGTACGAGCAGTACTTC
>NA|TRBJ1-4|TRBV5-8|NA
CASRIDRMGEKLFF
TGTGCCAGCCGGATCGACAGGATGGGTGAAAAACTGTTTTTT
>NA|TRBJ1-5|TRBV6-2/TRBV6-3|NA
CASSYPRGSRQSNQPQHF
TGTGCCAGCAGTTACCCAAGGGGTTCCAGACAAAGCAATCAGCCCCAGCATTTT
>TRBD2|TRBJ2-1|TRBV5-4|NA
CASSLQREAGNEQFF
TGTGCCAGCAGCCTCCAGCGGGAGGCGGGGAATGAGCAGTTCTTC
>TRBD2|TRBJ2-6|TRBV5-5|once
CASSTGLADSGANVLTF
TGTGCCAGCAGCACGGGACTAGCGGACTCTGGGGCCAACGTCCTGACTTTC
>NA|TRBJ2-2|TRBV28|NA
CASSLLQDTGELFF
TGTGCCAGCAGTTTGTTACAGGACACCGGGGAGCTGTTTTTT
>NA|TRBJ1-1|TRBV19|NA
CASSPMGSGVKRNTEAFF
TGTGCCAGTAGTCCGATGGGGAGTGGGGTTAAAAGAAACACTGAAGCTTTCTTT
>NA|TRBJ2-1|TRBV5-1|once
CATRPNRYNEQFF
TGCGCCACCAGGCCGAACAGGTACAATGAGCAGTTCTTC
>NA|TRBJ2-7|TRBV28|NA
CASRTATNYEQYF
TGTGCCAGCAGGACAGCAACAAACTACGAGCAGTACTTC